Only a few counts were recorded for the clone carrying this T cell receptor (beta chain). The antigen is not known. This sample was taken from a study of T cell repertoires in cytomegalovirus infection. In the study overall: Selection of CMV epitopes for the study included recently identified HLA-C-restricted and well-studied HLA-B-restricted ones.

Using its own MiXCR run on the reads, TCRdb lists one record per CDR3 protein. The sample has 350,000 to 400,000 distinct CDR3 sequences, approximately 35% seen once. Study-wide results and limits: In two of eight donors, the top clonotype was HLA-C-restricted CMV-specific. Cumulated frequencies of public TCR beta families served to identify carriers of CMV plus the relevant HLA.

The CDR3 sequence is 15 residues long. V lost 3 bases, J lost 5 bases, and 7 bases stayed unmatched. This material consisted of cultured PBMCs, taken from culture after CMV antigen stimulation. This receptor was taken from a human donor in good health (CMV status not recorded). Some clones in this sample may be carry-over from other donors' samples. J is TRBJ1-5 and V is TRBV12-3 or TRBV12-4; 7 bases fit TRBD1. CDR3 coding DNA: TGTGCCAGCAGTTTTTGGGGCCAGGGGGATCAGCCCCAGCATTTT. Protein: CASSFWGQGDQPQHF.